Listed here is a single T cell receptor beta chain. The sample belongs to a study of blood T cell repertoires in COVID-19. Study summary: There were acute and convalescent COVID-19 samples, and they came from the United States, Italy and Spain. T cells, B-cell-depleted T cells, or PBMCs supplied cDNA or gDNA.

Germline-derived CDR1 and CDR2 are SGDLS and YYNGEE. Trimming removed 4 bases from V and 2 bases from J; junction bases left unmatched: 12. The CDR3 runs 17 residues. Original analysis: Cell counts per sample came from amplifying reference gene primers. Assay used: immunoSEQ multiplex PCR; TCRdb lists only in-frame clones, some missing. Clonal size and the V and J genes are those of that table, whereas D and trimming came from the DNA. The table has 150,000 to 200,000 clones, about 88% seen once. Sequenced: peripheral blood. The receptor was isolated from a man between 60 and 70 years old with acute or convalescent COVID-19. The rearrangement joins TRBV9 to TRBJ1-3, with 7 bases lining up with TRBD1. CDR3 loop: CASSPSGTDLTGNTIYF. CDR3 in DNA: TGTGCCAGCAGCCCTTCCGGGACAGATCTTACTGGAAACACCATATATTTT.